This T cell receptor beta chain was documented in a study of cytomegalovirus exposure and HLA in healthy donors. About this clone itself: What it binds is not known.

Findings and limits, study-wide: The availability of immune exposure information extended only to CMV serostatus. Presence/absence comparisons presumed near-even sequencing depth among donors. Prediction of most subjects' HLA-A and HLA-B alleles by TCR beta sequences was reportedly accurate.

Nominally healthy donors provided the samples, though records likely missed some immune exposures. The study ran its PCR with 60 Vbeta and 13 Jbeta primers. TCRdb's copy holds only in-frame clones and misses some; the assay was immunoSEQ multiplex PCR. Among tens of thousands of clones listed, 68% were seen once. This clonotype was obtained from a woman aged 25 to 39 in good health and CMV-seronegative. The specimen was PBMCs.

The CDR3 loop is CASKGTGRETQYF. The CDR3 nucleotides read TGTGCCAGCAAAGGGACAGGCCGGGAGACCCAGTACTTC. The chain has TRBV27 and TRBJ2-5; TRBD1 aligns across 8 bases. The germline V gene has CDR1 MNHEY and CDR2 SMNVEV (reference sequence). The CDR3 consists of 13 residues. Trimming cost V 7 bases and J 5 bases; bases outside gene matches: 6.